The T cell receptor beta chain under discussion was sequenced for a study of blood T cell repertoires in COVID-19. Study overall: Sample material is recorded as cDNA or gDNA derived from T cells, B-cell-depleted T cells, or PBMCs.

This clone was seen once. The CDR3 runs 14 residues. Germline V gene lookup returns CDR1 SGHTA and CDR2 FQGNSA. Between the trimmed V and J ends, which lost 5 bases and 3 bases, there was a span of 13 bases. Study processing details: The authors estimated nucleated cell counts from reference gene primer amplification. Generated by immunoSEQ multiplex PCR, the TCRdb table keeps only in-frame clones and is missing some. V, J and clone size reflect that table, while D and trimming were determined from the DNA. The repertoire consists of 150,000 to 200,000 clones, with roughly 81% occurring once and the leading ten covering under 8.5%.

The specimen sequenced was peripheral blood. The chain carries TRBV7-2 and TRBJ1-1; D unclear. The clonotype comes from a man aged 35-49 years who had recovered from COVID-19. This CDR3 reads CASSLTSLDTEAFF. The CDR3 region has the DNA TGTGCCAGCAGCCTTACATCCTTGGACACTGAAGCTTTCTTT. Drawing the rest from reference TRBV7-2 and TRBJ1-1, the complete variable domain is GAGVSQSPSNKVTEKGKDVELRCDPISGHTALYWYRQSLGQGLEFLIYFQGNSAPDKSGLPSDRFSAERTGGSVSTLTIQRTQQEDSAVYLCASSLTSLDTEAFFGQGTRLTVV.